Below are 29 T cell receptor beta chains sequenced from a single sample in a study of blood T cell repertoires in COVID-19. Clones were sequenced by immunoSEQ multiplex PCR, and TCRdb holds only the in-frame ones, with some missing. The table has more than 300,000 clones, 92% seen once; the top ten hold roughly 20%. Sequenced sample: PBMCs or T cells enriched from blood (not recorded which). The origin of the receptors is a woman aged 25 to 39 who had recovered from COVID-19.

The chain links TRBV6-6 to TRBJ2-3, with unresolved D. From germline, CDR1 is MNHNY and CDR2 SVGAGI (reference sequence). The CDR3 runs 13 residues. V lost 4 bases to trimming and J lost 4 bases, with 9 bases between them. CDR3 sequence reads: CASSFRLADTQYF. The CDR3 region has the DNA TGTGCCAGCAGTTTTCGACTGGCAGATACGCAGTATTTT.

This sequence joins TRBV2 and TRBJ1-5, with TRBD1 as a possible D gene (6 bases). The CDR3 is made up of 15 amino acids. Germline assignment: CDR1 SNHLY and CDR2 FYNNEI. Trimming shortened V by 2 bases and J by 7 bases, and 15 bases separated the two germline ends. CDR3 sequence reads: CASSESTGRSQPQHF. The CDR3 region has the DNA TGTGCCAGCAGTGAAAGTACAGGGCGGTCCCAGCCCCAGCATTTT.

The V call is TRBV7-3, the J call TRBJ1-3; D is ambiguous. Trimming removed 1 base from V and 0 bases from J, with 10 bases in between. This CDR3 region has 16 residues. CDR1 and CDR2 from the germline V gene are SGHTA and FQGTGA. CDR3 protein: CASSLMVGPSGNTIYF. The CDR3 DNA sequence: TGTGCCAGCAGCTTAATGGTGGGCCCCTCTGGAAACACCATATATTTT.

This chain joins TRBV7-2 and TRBJ2-3; TRBD1 might be the D (6 bases). Trimming removed 5 bases at V and 4 bases at J, with 10 bases between. The CDR3 sequence is 13 residues long. From germline, CDR1 is SGHTA and CDR2 FQGNSA. CDR3 sequence reads: CASSRGNADTQYF. The CDR3 nucleotides are TGTGCCAGCAGCAGGGGGAACGCAGATACGCAGTATTTT.

This clone was found once. The chain carries TRBV7-2 and TRBJ2-3; 7 bases map to TRBD1. The length of the CDR3 is 13 residues. V lost 4 bases, J lost 9 bases, and 7 bases stayed unmatched. From germline, CDR1 is SGHTA and CDR2 FQGNSA. The CDR3 reads CASSWGQLETQYF. The CDR3 DNA sequence: TGTGCCAGCAGCTGGGGACAGTTAGAAACGCAGTATTTT.

CDR3 bases: TGTGCCAGCAGCTGGAGTGGGGGCGAAAAACTGTTTTTT. Protein sequence: CASSWSGGEKLFF. The V call is TRBV11-2, the J call TRBJ1-4; possible D gene TRBD1, 6 bases. The CDR3 loop spans 13 amino acids. Germline V gene lookup returns CDR1 SGHAT and CDR2 FQNNGV. V was clipped by 4 bases and J by 8 bases, with 11 bases between them.

The rearrangement joins TRBV11-3 to TRBJ2-5; possible D gene TRBD2, 7 bases. In germline, CDR1 is SGHNT, CDR2 YENEEA. The CDR3 spans 14 residues. The V and J ends lost 3 bases and 2 bases respectively, with 10 bases between them. This CDR3 reads CASSFRGAQETQYF. The CDR3 nucleotides read TGTGCCAGCAGCTTTCGGGGGGCGCAAGAGACCCAGTACTTC.

The chain recombines TRBV24-1 with TRBJ2-1, with a possible D match to TRBD2 (6 bases). Looked up from germline, CDR1 is KGHDR and CDR2 is SFDVKD. V gave up 9 bases and J gave up 9 bases, with 14 bases separating them. The CDR3 loop spans 12 amino acids. CDR3 bases: TGTGCCACCGGGGTGGGAGGCGGTGAGCAGTTCTTC. Its translation is CATGVGGGEQFF.

This chain uses TRBV6-9 with TRBJ1-1, with unresolved D. Germline CDR1 MNHGY, CDR2 SVAAGI. Trimming left V 0 bases short and J 3 bases short, with 8 bases between. The CDR3 contains 14 residues. The CDR3 DNA follows: TGTGCCAGCAGTTATTCCACAGCTGACACTGAAGCTTTCTTT. Encoded protein: CASSYSTADTEAFF.

The V and J genes are TRBV2 and TRBJ1-5; 8 bases are shared with TRBD1. This CDR3 contains 16 residues. With V trimmed by 2 bases and J by 3 bases, 6 bases remained unmatched. Germline V gene sequence: CDR1 SNHLY, CDR2 FYNNEI. CDR3 nucleotide sequence: TGTGCCAGCAGTGAATTCCGGACAGGGAACAATCAGCCCCAGCATTTT. It specifies CASSEFRTGNNQPQHF.

The chain couples TRBV29-1 to TRBJ2-3; the match to TRBD1 covers 10 bases. Germline V gene lookup returns CDR1 SQVTM and CDR2 ANQGSEA. V shed 5 bases, J shed 3 bases, and the junction held 17 bases outside the gene matches. The length of the CDR3 is 18 residues. This chain's CDR3 is CSVFRDRGGWMRTDTQYF. In nucleotides, the CDR3 is TGCAGCGTTTTCCGGGACAGGGGAGGTTGGATGAGGACAGATACGCAGTATTTT.

The chain recombines TRBV7-9 with TRBJ2-3; 8 bases are shared with TRBD2. Trimming took 7 bases from V and 0 from J; bases not matched to a gene: 9. There are 16 residues in the CDR3. The V gene's germline CDR1 is SEHNR and CDR2 FQNEAQ (reference sequence). The CDR3 DNA sequence: TGTGCCAGCACCCCGGGGGGGTACGCTAGCACAGATACGCAGTATTTT. It codes for CASTPGGYASTDTQYF.

The chain links TRBV6-6 to TRBJ2-5; weak D call: TRBD2 (6 bases). Germline CDR1 is MNHNY and CDR2 is SVGAGI (reference sequence). The CDR3 sequence is 15 residues long. The V end lost 2 bases, the J end lost 5 bases, and 15 bases lay between the germline ends. The CDR3 DNA sequence: TGTGCCAGCAGTTACCGGGTCGGGGGAGTGGAGACCCAGTACTTC. It is translated as CASSYRVGGVETQYF.

The chain carries TRBV4-2 and TRBJ1-2; D uncertain. The ends were cut back, 1 base at V and 4 bases at J, with 16 bases in the middle. This CDR3 region has 16 residues. Germline loops: CDR1 LGHNA, CDR2 YNFKEQ. The DNA of the CDR3 is TGTGCCAGCAGCCAAGGGCGACAAATCCAGCTCTATGGCTACACCTTC. Amino acids: CASSQGRQIQLYGYTF.

The chain is built from TRBV7-2 and TRBJ1-5; D may be TRBD1 (6 bases). The V end lost 1 base, the J end lost 7 bases, and 14 bases lay between the germline ends. Germline-derived CDR1 and CDR2 are SGHTA and FQGNSA. This CDR3 has 15 amino acids. DNA of the CDR3: TGTGCCAGCAGCTTAGTTGGGGGCGCGGAGCAGCCCCAGCATTTT. It specifies CASSLVGGAEQPQHF.

The chain combines TRBV9 with TRBJ1-4; 7 bases align to TRBD1. V lost 4 bases to trimming and J lost 3 bases; unmatched junction nucleotides: 6. CDR3 length equals 15 residues. Germline lookup yields CDR1 SGDLS and CDR2 YYNGEE. For the CDR3, the DNA is TGTGCCAGCAGCCCCCGACAGGGTTCTAATGAAAAACTGTTTTTT. Encoded protein: CASSPRQGSNEKLFF.

The chain combines TRBV18 with TRBJ2-7; 7 nucleotides align to TRBD1. The germline V gene encodes CDR1 KGHSH and CDR2 LQKENI. Trimming took 4 bases from V and 6 from J; bases not matched to a gene: 3. The CDR3 has 12 amino acids. CDR3 in amino acids: CASSRTGREQYF. CDR3 coding DNA: TGTGCCAGCTCACGGACAGGTCGCGAGCAGTACTTC. Full variable domain (remainder filled in from reference TRBV18 and TRBJ2-7): NAGVMQNPRHLVRRRGQEARLRCSPMKGHSHVYWYRQLPEEGLKFMVYLQKENIIDESGMPKERFSAEFPKEGPSILRIQQVVRGDSAAYFCASSRTGREQYFGPGTRLTVT.

This chain connects TRBV4-3 to TRBJ2-3; the match to TRBD2 covers 12 bases. CDR1 and CDR2 (germline): LGHNA, YSLEER. This CDR3 spans 18 amino acids. The junction had 10 bases not matched to a gene; V was cut back by 3 bases and J by 3 bases. The CDR3 DNA sequence: TGCGCCAGCAGCCAGACATACCTAGCGGGAGGGGGGACAGATACGCAGTATTTT. Its translation: CASSQTYLAGGGTDTQYF.

This chain links TRBV28 with TRBJ2-3; the D gene is possibly TRBD1 (5 bases). V was pared by 5 bases and J by 4 bases, with 10 bases between. The CDR3 has 13 amino acids. Per the germline V gene, CDR1 is MDHEN and CDR2 is SYDVKM. CDR3 nucleotides: TGTGCCAGCAGTACCAGGGCCCCAGATACGCAGTATTTT. It encodes CASSTRAPDTQYF. The variable domain in full, with the rest retrieved from reference TRBV28 and TRBJ2-3, is DVKVTQSSRYLVKRTGEKVFLECVQDMDHENMFWYRQDPGLGLRLIYFSYDVKMKEKGDIPEGYSVSREKKERFSLILESASTNQTSMYLCASSTRAPDTQYFGPGTRLTVL.

The chain uses TRBV10-1 and TRBJ2-1; weak D call: TRBD2 (6 bases). CDR3 length equals 15 residues. The ends were cut back, 5 bases at V and 6 bases at J, with 17 bases in the middle. Germline-derived CDR1 and CDR2 are WNHNN and SYGVQD (reference sequence). The CDR3 loop reads CASSPPGEGTNEQFF. As DNA, the CDR3 is TGCGCCAGCAGTCCCCCGGGAGAGGGTACCAATGAGCAGTTCTTC.

Concerning this clone: The junction and the germline gene differ at one end; a read error may be behind it. The chain recombines TRBV6-2 or TRBV6-3 with TRBJ1-4; 7 bases map to TRBD1. CDR1 and CDR2 (germline): MNHEY, SVGEGT. CDR3 length: 13 residues. The CDR3 DNA sequence: TGTGCCAGCAGTTACTCGATTCAGGGGGTGATCTCTTTT. Residues: CASSYSIQGVISF.

CDR3 in DNA: TGCGCCAGCAGCCAACAATTAGCGGGAGGGCCGGATACGCAGTATTTT. Its translation is CASSQQLAGGPDTQYF. This chain links TRBV4-3 with TRBJ2-3, with 11 bases that match TRBD2. Germline V gene data show CDR1 as LGHNA and CDR2 as YSLEER. V shed 2 bases, J shed 6 bases, and the junction held 7 bases outside the gene matches. This CDR3 contains 16 residues.

This chain uses TRBV19 with TRBJ1-3, with D tentatively TRBD1 (6 bases). The germline CDR1 and CDR2 sequences are LNHDA and SQIVND (reference sequence). With 4 bases removed from V and 4 bases from J, the gap between germline ends came to 11 bases. The CDR3 spans 14 residues. CDR3 nucleotides: TGTGCCAGTAGTACTACAGGGTACGGAAACACCATATATTTT. Its protein is CASSTTGYGNTIYF.

The chain recombines TRBV14 with TRBJ1-1; D remains ambiguous. Trimming removed 0 bases at V and 5 bases at J, with 10 bases between. Germline loops: CDR1 SGHDN, CDR2 FVKESK. This CDR3 comprises 14 residues. The CDR3 region is CASSQDSGSTEAFF. In DNA form, the CDR3 reads TGTGCCAGCAGCCAAGATTCCGGTTCAACTGAAGCTTTCTTT.

The chain has TRBV5-4 and TRBJ1-1; D is uncertain. CDR1 is SGHNT, CDR2 YYREEE, per germline (reference sequence). This CDR3 contains 13 residues. Trimming cost V 0 bases and J 6 bases, with 9 bases left between them. This CDR3 reads CASSLGRGAEAFF. CDR3 nucleotide sequence: TGTGCCAGCAGCTTGGGCCGAGGAGCTGAAGCTTTCTTT.

This clone was seen just once. The gene calls are TRBV19 and TRBJ2-2; 8 bases map to TRBD1. The J segment lost 5 bases and the V segment lost 1 base, leaving 9 bases of the junction unmatched. Germline CDR1 is LNHDA and CDR2 is SQIVND (reference sequence). The CDR3 spans 17 residues. The CDR3 protein is CASSIAGRGRGTGELFF. CDR3 nucleotide sequence: TGTGCCAGTAGTATAGCGGGCAGGGGGCGCGGTACCGGGGAGCTGTTTTTT.

The genes are TRBV7-9 and TRBJ1-2, with D possibly matching TRBD1 (6 bases). The V and J ends lost 5 bases and 6 bases respectively, with 16 bases between them. CDR3 length: 14 amino acids. From germline, CDR1 is SEHNR and CDR2 FQNEAQ (reference sequence). The chain's CDR3 is CASSPWTENDGYTF. The CDR3 DNA is TGTGCCAGCAGCCCTTGGACAGAAAATGATGGCTACACCTTC.

The chain uses TRBV9 and TRBJ1-2, with 8 positions matching TRBD1. The CDR3 length is 13 residues. CDR1 is SGDLS, CDR2 YYNGEE, per germline. V was pared by 3 bases and J by 5 bases, with 3 bases of the junction left unmatched. The CDR3 sequence: CASSDRTGYGYTF. The CDR3 nucleotides read TGTGCCAGCAGCGACCGGACAGGGTATGGCTACACCTTC.

This chain links TRBV21-1 with TRBJ1-6; no check of the table's D call, TRBD1, against the DNA was made. TRBV21-1 is a recognized pseudogene. This CDR3 is built from 15 residues. The CDR3 loop reads CASSNRRTGDLTLHF. The CDR3 coding sequence is TGTGCCAGCAGCAACCGAAGGACAGGGGATTTAACCCTCCACTTT.